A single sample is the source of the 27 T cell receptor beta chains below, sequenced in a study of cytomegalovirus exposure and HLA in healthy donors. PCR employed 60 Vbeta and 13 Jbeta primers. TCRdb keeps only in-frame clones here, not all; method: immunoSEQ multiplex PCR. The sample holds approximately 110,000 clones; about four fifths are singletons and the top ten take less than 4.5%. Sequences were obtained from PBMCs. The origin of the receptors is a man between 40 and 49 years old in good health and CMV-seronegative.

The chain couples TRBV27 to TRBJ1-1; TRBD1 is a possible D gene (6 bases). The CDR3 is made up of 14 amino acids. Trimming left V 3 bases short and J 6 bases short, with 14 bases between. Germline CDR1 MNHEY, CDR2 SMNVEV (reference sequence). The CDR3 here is CASSFEGVRAEAFF. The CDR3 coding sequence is TGTGCCAGCAGTTTTGAGGGGGTGAGGGCTGAAGCTTTCTTT.

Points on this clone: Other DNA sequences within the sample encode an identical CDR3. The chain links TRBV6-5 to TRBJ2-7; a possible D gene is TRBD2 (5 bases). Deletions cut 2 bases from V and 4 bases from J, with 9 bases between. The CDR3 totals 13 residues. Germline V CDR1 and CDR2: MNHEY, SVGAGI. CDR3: CASSYRRGYEQYF. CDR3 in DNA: TGTGCCAGCAGTTACAGAAGAGGGTACGAGCAGTACTTC.

As DNA, the CDR3 is TGCGCCAGCAGCTTGTTCCAGTCCCGGGACGAGCAGTACTTC. This gives the protein CASSLFQSRDEQYF. This chain links TRBV5-1 with TRBJ2-7, with unresolved D. CDR1 is SGHRS and CDR2 is YFSETQ in the germline V gene. CDR3 length: 14 amino acids. Trimming removed 1 base at V and 5 bases at J, with 13 bases between. The whole variable domain, remainder taken from reference TRBV5-1 and TRBJ2-7, is KAGVTQTPRYLIKTRGQQVTLSCSPISGHRSVSWYQQTPGQGLQFLFEYFSETQRNKGNFPGRFSGRQFSNSRSEMNVSTLELGDSALYLCASSLFQSRDEQYFGPGTRLTVT.

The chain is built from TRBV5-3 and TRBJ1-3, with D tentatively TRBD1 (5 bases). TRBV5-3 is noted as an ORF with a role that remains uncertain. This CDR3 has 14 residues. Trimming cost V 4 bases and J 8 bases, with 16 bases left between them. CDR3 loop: CARSPPEGPDTIYF. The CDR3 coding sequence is TGTGCCAGAAGCCCCCCGGAGGGACCGGACACCATATATTTT.

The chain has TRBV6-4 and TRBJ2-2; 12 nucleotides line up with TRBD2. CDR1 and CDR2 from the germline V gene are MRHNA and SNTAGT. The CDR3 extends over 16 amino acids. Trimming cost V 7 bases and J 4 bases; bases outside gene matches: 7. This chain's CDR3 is CASKWTSGTATGELFF. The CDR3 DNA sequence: TGTGCCAGCAAATGGACTAGCGGGACGGCCACCGGGGAGCTGTTTTTT.

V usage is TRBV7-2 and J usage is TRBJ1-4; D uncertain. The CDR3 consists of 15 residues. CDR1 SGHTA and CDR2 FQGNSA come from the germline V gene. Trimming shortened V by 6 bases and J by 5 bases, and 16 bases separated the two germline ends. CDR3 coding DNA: TGTGCCAGCAGTCGGGATGGAGGACCCAATGAAAAACTGTTTTTT. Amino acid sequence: CASSRDGGPNEKLFF.

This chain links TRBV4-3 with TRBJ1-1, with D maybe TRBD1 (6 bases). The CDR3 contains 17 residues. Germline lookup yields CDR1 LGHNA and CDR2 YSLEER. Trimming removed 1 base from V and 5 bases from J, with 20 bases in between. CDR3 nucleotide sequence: TGCGCCAGCAGCCAAGGTGTGGCAGGGGTAAGTGCGACTGAAGCTTTCTTT. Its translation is CASSQGVAGVSATEAFF.

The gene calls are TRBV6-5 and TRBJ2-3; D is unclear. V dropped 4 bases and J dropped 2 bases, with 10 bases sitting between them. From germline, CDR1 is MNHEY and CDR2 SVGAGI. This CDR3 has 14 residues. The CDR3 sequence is CASSSVVTTDTQYF. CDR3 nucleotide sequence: TGTGCCAGCAGTTCGGTCGTCACCACAGATACGCAGTATTTT.

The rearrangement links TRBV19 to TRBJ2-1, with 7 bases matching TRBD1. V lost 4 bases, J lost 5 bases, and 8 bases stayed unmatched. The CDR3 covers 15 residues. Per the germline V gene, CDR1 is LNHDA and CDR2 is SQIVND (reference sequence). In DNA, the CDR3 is TGTGCCAGTAGTACCCCGACAGGGTTCCACAATGAGCAGTTCTTC. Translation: CASSTPTGFHNEQFF.

CDR3 protein: CASSWDRLGVEQYF. The CDR3 region has the DNA TGTGCCAGCTCATGGGACAGGTTGGGGGTCGAGCAGTACTTC. V and J are TRBV18 and TRBJ2-7, with TRBD1 matching over 8 bases. This CDR3 comprises 14 residues. V lost 5 bases to trimming and J lost 6 bases; unmatched junction nucleotides: 9. Germline lookup yields CDR1 KGHSH and CDR2 LQKENI.

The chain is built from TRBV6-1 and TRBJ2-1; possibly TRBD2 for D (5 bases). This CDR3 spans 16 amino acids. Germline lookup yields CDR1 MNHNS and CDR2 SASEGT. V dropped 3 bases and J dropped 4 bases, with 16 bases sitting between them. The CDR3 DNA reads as TGTGCCAGCAGTGAGGGGATCGGCGGGCGGTACAATGAGCAGTTCTTC. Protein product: CASSEGIGGRYNEQFF.

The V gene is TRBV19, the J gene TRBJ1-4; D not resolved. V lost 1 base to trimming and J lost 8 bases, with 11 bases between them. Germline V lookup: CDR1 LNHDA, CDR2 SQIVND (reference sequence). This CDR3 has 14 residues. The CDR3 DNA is TGTGCCAGTAGTATAGGGGAGGGCCCCGAAAAACTGTTTTTT. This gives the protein CASSIGEGPEKLFF.

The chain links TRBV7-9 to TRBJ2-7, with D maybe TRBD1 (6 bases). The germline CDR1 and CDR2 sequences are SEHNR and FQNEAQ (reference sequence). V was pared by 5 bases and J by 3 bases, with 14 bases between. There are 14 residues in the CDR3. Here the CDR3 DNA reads TGTGCCAGCAGCCCCCCAGGGGAAATCTACGAGCAGTACTTC. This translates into CASSPPGEIYEQYF.

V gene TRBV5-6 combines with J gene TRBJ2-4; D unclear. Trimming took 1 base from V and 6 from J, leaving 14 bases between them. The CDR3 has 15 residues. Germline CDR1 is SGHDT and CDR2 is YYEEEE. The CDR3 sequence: CASSLPTYPGNIQYF. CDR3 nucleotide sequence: TGTGCCAGCAGCTTGCCAACCTATCCGGGAAACATTCAGTACTTC.

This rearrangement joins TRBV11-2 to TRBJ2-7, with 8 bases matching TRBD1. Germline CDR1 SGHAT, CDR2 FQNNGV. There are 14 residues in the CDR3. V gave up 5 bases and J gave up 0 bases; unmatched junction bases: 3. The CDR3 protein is CASSVTGGSYEQYF. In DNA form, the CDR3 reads TGTGCCAGCAGCGTAACAGGGGGCTCCTACGAGCAGTACTTC. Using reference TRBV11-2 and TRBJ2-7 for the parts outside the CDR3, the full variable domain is EAGVAQSPRYKIIEKRQSVAFWCNPISGHATLYWYQQILGQGPKLLIQFQNNGVVDDSQLPKDRFSAERLKGVDSTLKIQPAKLEDSAVYLCASSVTGGSYEQYFGPGTRLTVT.

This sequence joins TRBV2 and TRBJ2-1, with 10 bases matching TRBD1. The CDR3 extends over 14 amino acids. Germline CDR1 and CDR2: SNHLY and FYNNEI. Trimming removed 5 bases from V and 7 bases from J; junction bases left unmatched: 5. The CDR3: CASSPGQGKNEQFF. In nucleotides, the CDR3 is TGTGCCAGCAGTCCGGGACAGGGGAAGAATGAGCAGTTCTTC.

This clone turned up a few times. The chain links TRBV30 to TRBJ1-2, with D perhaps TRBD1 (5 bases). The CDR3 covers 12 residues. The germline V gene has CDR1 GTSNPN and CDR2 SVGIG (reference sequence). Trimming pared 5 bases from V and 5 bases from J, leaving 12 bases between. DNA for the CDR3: TGTGCCTGGGGGCGGGACGGGTATGGCTACACCTTC. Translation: CAWGRDGYGYTF.

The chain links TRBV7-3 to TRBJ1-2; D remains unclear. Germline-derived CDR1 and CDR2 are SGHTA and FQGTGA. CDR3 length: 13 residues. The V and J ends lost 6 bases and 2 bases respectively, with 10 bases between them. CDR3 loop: CASSPGSNYGYTF. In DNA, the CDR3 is TGTGCCAGCAGTCCCGGGAGCAACTATGGCTACACCTTC.

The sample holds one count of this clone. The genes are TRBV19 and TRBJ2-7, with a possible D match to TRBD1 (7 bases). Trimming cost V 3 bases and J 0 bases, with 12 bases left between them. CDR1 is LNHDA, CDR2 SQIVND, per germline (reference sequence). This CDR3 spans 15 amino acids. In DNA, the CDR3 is TGTGCCAGTAGTATGCGGGGACAGCCCTCCTACGAGCAGTACTTC. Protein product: CASSMRGQPSYEQYF.

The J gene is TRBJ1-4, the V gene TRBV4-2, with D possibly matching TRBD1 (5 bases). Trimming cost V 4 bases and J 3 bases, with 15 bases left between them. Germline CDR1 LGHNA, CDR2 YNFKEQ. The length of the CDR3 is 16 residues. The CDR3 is CASSPRGEVPNEKLFF. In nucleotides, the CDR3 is TGTGCCAGCAGCCCCCGAGGGGAGGTACCTAATGAAAAACTGTTTTTT.

The CDR3: CASSIVLAAPYEQYF. The CDR3, as DNA: TGTGCCAGTAGTATAGTACTAGCGGCGCCCTACGAGCAGTACTTC. This chain links TRBV19 with TRBJ2-7; 8 bases line up with TRBD2. V was pared by 1 base and J by 2 bases, with 4 bases of the junction left unmatched. CDR3 length: 15 amino acids. Germline-derived CDR1 and CDR2 are LNHDA and SQIVND (reference sequence).

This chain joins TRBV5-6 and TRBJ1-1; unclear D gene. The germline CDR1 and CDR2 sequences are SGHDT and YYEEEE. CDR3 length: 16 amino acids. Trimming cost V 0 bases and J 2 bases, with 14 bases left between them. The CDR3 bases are TGTGCCAGCAGCTTGGTGGTTGGGCAGTCTAACACTGAAGCTTTCTTT. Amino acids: CASSLVVGQSNTEAFF.

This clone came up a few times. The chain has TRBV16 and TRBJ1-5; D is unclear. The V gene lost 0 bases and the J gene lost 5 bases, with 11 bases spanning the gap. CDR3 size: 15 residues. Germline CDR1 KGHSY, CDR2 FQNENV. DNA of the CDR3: TGTGCCAGCAGCCAATCGGCAGGAGGAGATCAGCCCCAGCATTTT. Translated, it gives CASSQSAGGDQPQHF.

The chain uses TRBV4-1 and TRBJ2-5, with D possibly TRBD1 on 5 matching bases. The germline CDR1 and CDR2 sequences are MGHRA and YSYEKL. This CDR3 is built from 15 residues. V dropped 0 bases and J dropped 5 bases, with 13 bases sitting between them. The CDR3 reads CASSQDRELVETQYF. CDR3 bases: TGCGCCAGCAGCCAAGACAGGGAATTGGTTGAGACCCAGTACTTC.

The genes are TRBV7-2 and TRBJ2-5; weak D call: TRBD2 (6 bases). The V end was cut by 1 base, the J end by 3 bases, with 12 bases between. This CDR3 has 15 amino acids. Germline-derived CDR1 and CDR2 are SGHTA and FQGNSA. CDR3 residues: CASSLGGGSKETQYF. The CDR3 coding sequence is TGTGCCAGCAGCTTAGGTGGGGGGTCAAAAGAGACCCAGTACTTC.

The CDR3 region has the DNA TGTGCCAGCTCAATAAACCTTCAGGGTTACACCGGGGAGCTGTTTTTT. Amino acids: CASSINLQGYTGELFF. The chain recombines TRBV18 with TRBJ2-2; maybe TRBD1 (5 bases). V was pared by 5 bases and J by 3 bases, with 16 bases between. The germline CDR1 and CDR2 sequences are KGHSH and LQKENI. This CDR3 spans 16 amino acids.

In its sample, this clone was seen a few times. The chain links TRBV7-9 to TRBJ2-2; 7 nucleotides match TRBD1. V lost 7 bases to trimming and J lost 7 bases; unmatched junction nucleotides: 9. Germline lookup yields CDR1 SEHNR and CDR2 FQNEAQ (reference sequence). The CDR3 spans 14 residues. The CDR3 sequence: CASKVDRVGGELFF. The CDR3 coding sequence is TGTGCCAGCAAGGTAGACAGGGTCGGCGGGGAGCTGTTTTTT.